The entry that follows covers one T cell receptor beta chain sequence. These data come from a study of T cells expressing NK-cell markers. Germline V gene lookup returns CDR1 MNHNS and CDR2 SASEGT. The CDR3 has 16 amino acids. TCRdb re-called the 5' RACE reads; one entry per CDR3 protein, DNA not given. Here the sample table reports more than 20,000 distinct CDR3 sequences. V is TRBV6-1 and J is TRBJ1-4; TCRdb lists TRBD1, though no DNA is available to test this call. Input material: blood T cells: a sorted CD56 or NKG2C T cell subset, CD4+ or CD8+ T cells, or bulk PBMC T cells (not recorded which). This clonotype originated in a man between 18 and 69 years old in good health. The CDR3 sequence: CASNDRGYATNEKLFF.